This T cell receptor (beta chain) was captured by sequencing in a study of blood T cell repertoires in COVID-19. About the study: The United States, Italy and Spain supplied acute and convalescent COVID-19 samples. The cDNA or gDNA used as material had been derived from T cells, B-cell-depleted T cells, or PBMCs.

This CDR3 spans 17 amino acids. V gave up 4 bases and J gave up 3 bases; unmatched junction bases: 13. Germline V CDR1 and CDR2: SGHRS, YFSETQ. In the original workflow: By means of reference gene primer amplification, nucleated cell counts were estimated. The method was immunoSEQ multiplex PCR; TCRdb's version includes in-frame clones alone and lacks a portion of them. The DNA was the basis for D and trimming; V, J and clone size are from that table. The data hold around 100,000 clones, with approximately 84% observed a single time. The chain is built from TRBV5-1 and TRBJ2-1; 7 bases are a match to TRBD1. The source material was peripheral blood. The clonotype originates from a man aged 25 to 45 in a cohort sampled during active COVID-19. DNA for the CDR3: TGCGCCAGCAGCCCCATGACAGGGAGTTTTGTCTACAATGAGCAGTTCTTC. This codes for CASSPMTGSFVYNEQFF. The variable domain in full, completed from reference TRBV5-1 and TRBJ2-1, reads KAGVTQTPRYLIKTRGQQVTLSCSPISGHRSVSWYQQTPGQGLQFLFEYFSETQRNKGNFPGRFSGRQFSNSRSEMNVSTLELGDSALYLCASSPMTGSFVYNEQFFGPGTRLTVL.